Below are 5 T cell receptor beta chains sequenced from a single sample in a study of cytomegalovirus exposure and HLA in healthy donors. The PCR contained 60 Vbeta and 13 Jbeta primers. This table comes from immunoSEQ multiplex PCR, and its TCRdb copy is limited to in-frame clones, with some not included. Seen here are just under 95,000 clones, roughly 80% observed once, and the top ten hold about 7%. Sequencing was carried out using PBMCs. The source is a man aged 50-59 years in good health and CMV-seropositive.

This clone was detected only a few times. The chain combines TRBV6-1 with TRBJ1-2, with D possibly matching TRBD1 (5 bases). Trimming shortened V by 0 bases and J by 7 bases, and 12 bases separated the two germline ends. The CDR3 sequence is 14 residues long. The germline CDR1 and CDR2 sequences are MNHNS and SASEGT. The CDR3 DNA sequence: TGTGCCAGCAGTGAAGCGCCCCAGGGAGGTGGCTACACCTTC. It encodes CASSEAPQGGGYTF.

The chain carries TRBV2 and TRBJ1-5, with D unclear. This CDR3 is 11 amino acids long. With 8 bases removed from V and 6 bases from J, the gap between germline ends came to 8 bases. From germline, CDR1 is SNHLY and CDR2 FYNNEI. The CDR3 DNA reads TGTGCCAGCGGGCGAAGTCAGCCCCAGCATTTT. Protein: CASGRSQPQHF. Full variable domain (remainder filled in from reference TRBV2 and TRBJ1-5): EPEVTQTPSHQVTQMGQEVILRCVPISNHLYFYWYRQILGQKVEFLVSFYNNEISEKSEIFDDQFSVERPDGSNFTLKIRSTKLEDSAMYFCASGRSQPQHFGDGTRLSIL.

As DNA, the CDR3 is TGTGCCTGGAGTGGACCTCCGGCAGCACCTTCGGGGGAGCAGTACTTC. Amino acid sequence: CAWSGPPAAPSGEQYF. The chain links TRBV30 to TRBJ2-5; D might be TRBD2 (6 bases). V was cut by 1 base and J by 11 bases, with 26 bases left in between. Germline CDR1 and CDR2: GTSNPN and SVGIG (reference sequence). The CDR3 is 16 residues long.

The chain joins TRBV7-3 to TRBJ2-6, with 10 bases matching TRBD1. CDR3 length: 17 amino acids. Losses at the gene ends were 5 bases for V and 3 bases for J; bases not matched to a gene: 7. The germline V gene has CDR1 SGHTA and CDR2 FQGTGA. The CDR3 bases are TGTGCCAGCAGCAAGGGACAGGGGCAGTTTGGGGCCAACGTCCTGACTTTC. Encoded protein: CASSKGQGQFGANVLTF.

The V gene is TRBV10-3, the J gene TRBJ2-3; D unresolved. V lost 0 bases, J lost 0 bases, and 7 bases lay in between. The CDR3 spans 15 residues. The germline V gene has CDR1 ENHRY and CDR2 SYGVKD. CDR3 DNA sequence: TGTGCCATCAGTGAGTCTTCTGTGAGCACAGATACGCAGTATTTT. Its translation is CAISESSVSTDTQYF.